This T cell receptor (beta chain) appears in the sequencing data of a study of blood T cell repertoires in COVID-19. As for the study in general: Sites across the United States, Italy and Spain contributed samples from acute and convalescent COVID-19. PBMCs, B-cell-depleted T cells, or T cells were the source of the cDNA or gDNA that made up the material.

V was clipped by 5 bases and J by 7 bases, with 15 bases between them. The CDR3 is made up of 13 amino acids. Per germline, CDR1 MNHEY and CDR2 SMNVEV (reference sequence). In the authors' workflow: The assay estimated nucleated cells by amplifying reference gene primers. Sequencing used immunoSEQ multiplex PCR; TCRdb keeps in-frame clones, though not all of them. V, J and clone size reflect that table, while D and trimming were determined from the DNA. The table has tens of thousands of clones, around 80% seen once. The sample was peripheral blood. The genes are TRBV27 and TRBJ2-7; the D is unclear. This TCR was recovered from a woman aged 80 or over with acute or convalescent COVID-19. Here the CDR3 reads CASSPTSTGEQYF. The CDR3 DNA sequence: TGTGCCAGCAGTCCCACTTCAACCGGGGAGCAGTACTTC.